Listed below are T cell receptor beta chains from one sample, sequenced in a study of cytomegalovirus exposure and HLA in healthy donors. Profiled with immunoSEQ multiplex PCR; TCRdb holds only in-frame clones, not every one. Here the sample spans roughly 180,000 clones, around 80% being singletons. The sequenced sample consisted of PBMCs. All receptors come from a girl aged 10 to 17 in good health and CMV-seropositive. The CDR3 runs from the conserved cysteine through the conserved F or W. Fields, in order: clone size, V gene, J gene, D gene, CDR3 length, CDR3 DNA, CDR3 protein. D genes are given only for firm matches. The listing skips clone size in some rows; elsewhere it reads once, few, many or a size class.

abundance: -; v_gene: TRBV11-2; j_gene: TRBJ1-3; d_gene: -; len: 16; CDR3nt: TGTGCCAGCAGCCCTAGGACAGCTAGCTCTGGAAACACCATATATTTT; CDR3aa: CASSPRTASSGNTIYF
abundance: -; v_gene: TRBV7-9; j_gene: TRBJ2-7; d_gene: -; len: 14; CDR3nt: TGTGCCAGCAGCTTAGCGGGAGTCCCCTACGAGCAGTACTTC; CDR3aa: CASSLAGVPYEQYF
abundance: few; v_gene: TRBV7-2; j_gene: TRBJ2-5; d_gene: -; len: 13; CDR3nt: TGTGCCAGCAGCTTGAACCTCCAGGAGACCCAGTACTTC; CDR3aa: CASSLNLQETQYF
abundance: -; v_gene: TRBV30; j_gene: TRBJ2-1; d_gene: -; len: 13; CDR3nt: TGTGCGAGGGGGAGAAGGGAATTAAATGAGCAGTTCTTC; CDR3aa: CARGRRELNEQFF
abundance: few; v_gene: TRBV9; j_gene: TRBJ2-3; d_gene: TRBD2; len: 14; CDR3nt: TGTGCCAGCAGCATACGGACTAGTCCAGATACGCAGTATTTT; CDR3aa: CASSIRTSPDTQYF
abundance: once; v_gene: TRBV30; j_gene: TRBJ2-2; d_gene: -; len: 13; CDR3nt: TGTGCCTGGAGTGTCCAAAACACCGGGGAGCTGTTTTTT; CDR3aa: CAWSVQNTGELFF
abundance: few; v_gene: TRBV5-1; j_gene: TRBJ2-2; d_gene: TRBD1; len: 12; CDR3nt: TGCGCCAGCACAGGGGGAACCGGGGAGCTGTTTTTT; CDR3aa: CASTGGTGELFF
abundance: few; v_gene: TRBV18; j_gene: TRBJ1-1; d_gene: -; len: 14; CDR3nt: TGTGCCAGCTCACCAAAGGACGGCGGGTTTGGGGCTTTCTTT; CDR3aa: CASSPKDGGFGAFF
abundance: -; v_gene: TRBV6-1; j_gene: TRBJ1-1; d_gene: TRBD1; len: 17; CDR3nt: TGTGCCAGCAGTGAAGCGGCGGGAGGGACAGGGAACACTGAAGCTTTCTTT; CDR3aa: CASSEAAGGTGNTEAFF
abundance: -; v_gene: TRBV11-2; j_gene: TRBJ1-2; d_gene: -; len: 14; CDR3nt: TGTGCCAGCAGCACCACCGGACTGAGCTATGGCTACACCTTC; CDR3aa: CASSTTGLSYGYTF
abundance: -; v_gene: TRBV6-4; j_gene: TRBJ2-1; d_gene: -; len: 14; CDR3nt: TGTGCCAGCAGTGAGCCAGGGCTCAACAATGAGCAGTTCTTC; CDR3aa: CASSEPGLNNEQFF
abundance: -; v_gene: TRBV27; j_gene: TRBJ1-1; d_gene: -; len: 12; CDR3nt: TGTGCCAGCATCATCAGGGGCACTGAAGCTTTCTTT; CDR3aa: CASIIRGTEAFF
abundance: -; v_gene: TRBV4-1; j_gene: TRBJ2-1; d_gene: -; len: 15; CDR3nt: TGCGCCAGCAGCCGACATGATAGGTTCTACAATGAGCAGTTCTTC; CDR3aa: CASSRHDRFYNEQFF
abundance: -; v_gene: TRBV7-9; j_gene: TRBJ2-2; d_gene: TRBD2; len: 14; CDR3nt: TGTGCCACCACTACTCCGCGGGAGTCGGGGGAGCTGTTTTTT; CDR3aa: CATTTPRESGELFF
abundance: few; v_gene: TRBV5-1; j_gene: TRBJ2-3; d_gene: TRBD2; len: 19; CDR3nt: TGCGCCAGCAGCTTGGGGCGCTTTAGCGGGAGTGGTGGTACAGATACGCAGTATTTT; CDR3aa: CASSLGRFSGSGGTDTQYF
abundance: -; v_gene: TRBV6-5; j_gene: TRBJ2-7; d_gene: -; len: 14; CDR3nt: TGTGCCAGCAGTTACTCATTATACTCCTACGAGCAGTACTTC; CDR3aa: CASSYSLYSYEQYF
abundance: -; v_gene: TRBV5-1; j_gene: TRBJ2-7; d_gene: TRBD1; len: 14; CDR3nt: TGCGCCAGCAGCCGAAGACAGGGGGCCCACGAGCAGTACTTC; CDR3aa: CASSRRQGAHEQYF
abundance: -; v_gene: TRBV27; j_gene: TRBJ2-2; d_gene: TRBD2; len: 23; CDR3nt: TGTGCCAGCAGGGAGTTTAAGAGAACCGGGACTAGCGGGAGGAAGGGGGACACCGGGGAGCTGTTTTTT; CDR3aa: CASREFKRTGTSGRKGDTGELFF
abundance: -; v_gene: TRBV14; j_gene: TRBJ2-1; d_gene: TRBD2; len: 24; CDR3nt: TGTGCCAGCAGCCAAGCTCGGCCAACGCGCTCGGCGATTGGCGGGAGCTTCTCCTACAATGAGCAGTTCTTC; CDR3aa: CASSQARPTRSAIGGSFSYNEQFF
abundance: -; v_gene: TRBV5-1; j_gene: TRBJ1-1; d_gene: -; len: 14; CDR3nt: TGCGCCAGCAGCTTCCCGGACAGATCGGCTGAAGCTTTCTTT; CDR3aa: CASSFPDRSAEAFF
abundance: -; v_gene: TRBV19; j_gene: TRBJ1-1; d_gene: -; len: 15; CDR3nt: TGTGCCAGTGGGGCCCGGATAATAAGGAACACTGAAGCTTTCTTT; CDR3aa: CASGARIIRNTEAFF
abundance: -; v_gene: TRBV6-5; j_gene: TRBJ1-2; d_gene: -; len: 13; CDR3nt: TGTGCCAGCAGTTACTCGGGAGCGGGAGGCTACACCTTC; CDR3aa: CASSYSGAGGYTF
abundance: -; v_gene: TRBV7-9; j_gene: TRBJ2-5; d_gene: -; len: 15; CDR3nt: TGTGCCAGCAGCTTAGTATTGGCAGGGTGGGAGACCCAGTACTTC; CDR3aa: CASSLVLAGWETQYF
abundance: few; v_gene: TRBV29-1; j_gene: TRBJ2-2; d_gene: TRBD1; len: 13; CDR3nt: TGCAGCGTTGGGGACAGGGGGCGCGGGGAGCTGTTTTTT; CDR3aa: CSVGDRGRGELFF
abundance: -; v_gene: TRBV2; j_gene: TRBJ2-1; d_gene: -; len: 15; CDR3nt: TGTGCCAGCAGTGATGGCAGGAAGGGGGTCAATGAGCAGTTCTTC; CDR3aa: CASSDGRKGVNEQFF
abundance: -; v_gene: TRBV6-5; j_gene: TRBJ1-6; d_gene: TRBD1; len: 15; CDR3nt: TGTGCCAGCAGTTCCGGGACAGGCTATAATTCACCCCTCCACTTT; CDR3aa: CASSSGTGYNSPLHF
abundance: -; v_gene: TRBV2; j_gene: TRBJ2-1; d_gene: -; len: 15; CDR3nt: TGTGCCAGCAAAGAAGCGGTTACGGTGCTCAATGAGCAGTTCTTC; CDR3aa: CASKEAVTVLNEQFF